The 2 T cell receptor beta chains in this list originate from one sample, sequenced in a study of technical replicates of blood from a few donors. Sequencing was performed with immunoSEQ multiplex PCR; in TCRdb, only in-frame clones are kept and a portion is missing. This table holds some 77,000 clones, around nine tenths found once. The sample comprised T cells isolated from PBMCs. Receptors were obtained from a human donor in good health.

The chain combines TRBV15 with TRBJ2-7; maybe TRBD1 (8 bases). The germline V and J ends were trimmed by 1 base and 6 bases, with 19 bases remaining between them. Germline V gives CDR1 LNHNV, CDR2 YYDKDF (reference sequence). CDR3 length: 16 amino acids. The CDR3 loop is CATSRGSGTGGVEQYF. The CDR3 nucleotides read TGTGCCACCAGCAGAGGAAGCGGCACAGGGGGGGTCGAGCAGTACTTC.

This chain's CDR3 is CASSLLNYGYTF. In DNA form, the CDR3 reads TGTGCCAGCAGCTTACTGAACTATGGCTACACCTTC. The rearrangement joins TRBV7-6 to TRBJ1-2, with D unclear. CDR3 length: 12 amino acids. With 2 bases removed from V and 2 bases from J, the gap between germline ends came to 3 bases. CDR1 is SGHVS and CDR2 is FNYEAQ in the germline V gene.